The 2 T cell receptor beta chains below come from one sample, sequenced in a study of cytomegalovirus exposure and HLA in healthy donors. Vbeta (60) and Jbeta (13) primers were used in the PCR. Method: immunoSEQ multiplex PCR; TCRdb's copy keeps in-frame clones and lacks some. The table has about 150,000 clones, roughly three quarters seen once; the top ten hold 7.7%. The material sequenced was PBMCs. The receptors shown here come from a man younger than 45 in good health and CMV-seropositive.

This clone was seen more than once but under ten times. The CDR3 DNA is TGTGCCAGCAGTGGAAACCGGGACAGGAACACCGGGGAGCTGTTTTTT. This gives the protein CASSGNRDRNTGELFF. This chain joins TRBV25-1 and TRBJ2-2; 7 bases line up with TRBD1. V shed 4 bases and J 1 base; nucleotides not matched to a gene: 6. The CDR3 has 16 residues. Germline V lookup: CDR1 MGHDK, CDR2 SYGVNS.

V and J are TRBV1 and TRBJ2-1; TRBD1 was called by the table and not checked on the DNA. TRBV1 is designated a pseudogene. The CDR3 totals 15 residues. The CDR3 sequence is CTSSQEGHFHNEQFF. CDR3 sequence (DNA): TGCACCAGCAGCCAAGAGGGCCACTTTCACAATGAGCAGTTCTTC.